The text below deals with one T cell receptor beta chain. The antigen is unknown. Mismatch repair deficiency was confirmed in all patients, by PCR or immunohistochemistry. Germline V gene lookup returns CDR1 SGHRS and CDR2 YFSETQ. CDR3 length: 13 amino acids. Trimming shortened V by 2 bases and J by 3 bases, and 8 bases separated the two germline ends. The sample belongs to a study of PD-1 blockade in mismatch repair-deficient tumors. Study in general: Patients had about 13 mismatch repair-deficient cancer types and were previously treated and progressing. Findings of the study overall: Rapid post-treatment expansion, then contraction, generally preceding radiologic response, marked tumor-resident clones.

Produced via immunoSEQ multiplex PCR; TCRdb's table is partial and in-frame only. The profile covers 85,000 to 130,000 clones, with approximately 80% appearing a single time and about 6.3% taken by the ten largest. Sequencing used peripheral blood, obtained roughly 36 weeks after starting pembrolizumab. V usage is TRBV5-1 and J usage is TRBJ1-2; D uncertain. The receptor was isolated from an adult with mismatch repair-deficient cancer. DNA of the CDR3: TGCGCCAGCAGCTTTCGGCCAGACTATGGCTACACCTTC. Protein: CASSFRPDYGYTF.